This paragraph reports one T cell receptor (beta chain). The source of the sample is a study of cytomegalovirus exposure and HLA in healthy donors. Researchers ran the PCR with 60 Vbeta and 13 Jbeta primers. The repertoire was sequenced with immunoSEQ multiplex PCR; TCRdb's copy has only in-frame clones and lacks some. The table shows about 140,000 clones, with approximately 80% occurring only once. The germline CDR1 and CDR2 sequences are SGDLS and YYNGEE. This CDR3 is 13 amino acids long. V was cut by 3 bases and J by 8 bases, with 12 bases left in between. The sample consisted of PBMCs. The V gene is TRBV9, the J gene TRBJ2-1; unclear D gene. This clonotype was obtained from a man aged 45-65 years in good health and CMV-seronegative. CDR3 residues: CASSGPGVHEQFF. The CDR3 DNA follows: TGTGCCAGCAGCGGCCCGGGTGTGCATGAGCAGTTCTTC. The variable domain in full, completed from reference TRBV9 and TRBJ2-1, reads DSGVTQTPKHLITATGQRVTLRCSPRSGDLSVYWYQQSLDQGLQFLIQYYNGEERAKGNILERFSAQQFPDLHSELNLSSLELGDSALYFCASSGPGVHEQFFGPGTRLTVL.